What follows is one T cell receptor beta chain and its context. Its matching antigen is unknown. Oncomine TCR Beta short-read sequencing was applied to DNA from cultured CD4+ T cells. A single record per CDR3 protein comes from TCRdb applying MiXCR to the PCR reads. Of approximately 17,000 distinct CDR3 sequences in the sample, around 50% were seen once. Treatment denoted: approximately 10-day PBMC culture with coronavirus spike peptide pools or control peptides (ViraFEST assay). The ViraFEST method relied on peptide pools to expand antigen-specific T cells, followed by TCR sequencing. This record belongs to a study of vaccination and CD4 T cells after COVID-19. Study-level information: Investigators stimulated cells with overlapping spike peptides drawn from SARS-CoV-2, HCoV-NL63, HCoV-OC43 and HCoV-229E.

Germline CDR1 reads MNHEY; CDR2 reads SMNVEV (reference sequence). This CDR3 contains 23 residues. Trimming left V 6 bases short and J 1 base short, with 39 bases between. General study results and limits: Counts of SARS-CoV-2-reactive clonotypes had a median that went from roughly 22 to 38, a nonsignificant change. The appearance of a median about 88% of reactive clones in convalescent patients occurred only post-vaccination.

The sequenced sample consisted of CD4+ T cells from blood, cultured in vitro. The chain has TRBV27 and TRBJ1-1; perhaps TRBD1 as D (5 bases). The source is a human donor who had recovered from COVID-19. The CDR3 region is CASRTLRSVQRGVGGIKNTEAFF. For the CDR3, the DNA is TGTGCCAGCAGAACCCTTAGGTCTGTGCAGAGAGGCGTCGGGGGTATCAAGAACACTGAAGCTTTCTTT.